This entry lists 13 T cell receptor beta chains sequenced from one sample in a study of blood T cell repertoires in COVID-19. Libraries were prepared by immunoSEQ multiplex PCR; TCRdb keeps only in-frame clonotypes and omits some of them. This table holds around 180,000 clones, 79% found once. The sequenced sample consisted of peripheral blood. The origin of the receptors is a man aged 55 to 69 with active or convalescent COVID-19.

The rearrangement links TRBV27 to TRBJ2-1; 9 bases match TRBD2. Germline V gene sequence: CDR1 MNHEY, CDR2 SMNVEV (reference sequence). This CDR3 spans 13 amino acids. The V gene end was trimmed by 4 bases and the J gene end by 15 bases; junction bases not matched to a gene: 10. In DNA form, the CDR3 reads TGTGCCAGCAGTTATCAAGCGGGAGGTCCACGGTTCTTC. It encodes CASSYQAGGPRFF.

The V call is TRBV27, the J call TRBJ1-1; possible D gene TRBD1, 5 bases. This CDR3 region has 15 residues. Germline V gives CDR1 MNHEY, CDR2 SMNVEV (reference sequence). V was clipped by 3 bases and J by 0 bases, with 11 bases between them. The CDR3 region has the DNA TGTGCCAGCAGTTTTTCGTCGACAGTGAACACTGAAGCTTTCTTT. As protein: CASSFSSTVNTEAFF.

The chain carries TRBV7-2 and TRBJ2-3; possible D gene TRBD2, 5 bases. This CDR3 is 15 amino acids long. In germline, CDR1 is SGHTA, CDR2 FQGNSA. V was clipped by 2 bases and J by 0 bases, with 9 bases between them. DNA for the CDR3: TGTGCCAGCAGCTTATGGCGGACTAGCACAGATACGCAGTATTTT. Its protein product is CASSLWRTSTDTQYF.

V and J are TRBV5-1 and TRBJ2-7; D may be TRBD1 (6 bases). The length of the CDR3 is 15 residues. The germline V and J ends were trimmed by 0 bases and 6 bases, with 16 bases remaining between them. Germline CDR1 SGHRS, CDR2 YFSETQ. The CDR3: CASSLGYRDTPEQYF. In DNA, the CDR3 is TGCGCCAGCAGCTTGGGGTATCGGGACACACCCGAGCAGTACTTC.

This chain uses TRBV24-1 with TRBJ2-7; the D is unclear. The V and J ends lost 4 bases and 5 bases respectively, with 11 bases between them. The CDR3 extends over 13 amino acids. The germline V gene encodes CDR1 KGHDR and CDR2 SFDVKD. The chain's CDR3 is CATSDPLSHEQYF. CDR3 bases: TGTGCCACCAGTGACCCCTTAAGCCACGAGCAGTACTTC.

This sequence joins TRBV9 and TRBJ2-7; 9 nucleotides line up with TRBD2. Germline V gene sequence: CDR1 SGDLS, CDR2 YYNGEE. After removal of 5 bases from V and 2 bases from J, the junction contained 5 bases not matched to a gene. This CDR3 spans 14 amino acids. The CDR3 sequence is CASSPSGKTYEQYF. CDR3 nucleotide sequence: TGTGCCAGCAGTCCTAGCGGGAAAACCTACGAGCAGTACTTC.

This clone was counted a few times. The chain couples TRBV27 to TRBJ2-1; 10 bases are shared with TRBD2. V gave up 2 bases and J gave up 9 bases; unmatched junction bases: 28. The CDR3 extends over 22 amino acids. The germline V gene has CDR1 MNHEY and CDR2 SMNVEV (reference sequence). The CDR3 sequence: CASSLGGGGGAVRTSGKLEQFF. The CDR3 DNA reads TGTGCCAGCAGTTTAGGGGGAGGAGGGGGCGCGGTTCGTACTAGCGGGAAGCTTGAGCAGTTCTTC.

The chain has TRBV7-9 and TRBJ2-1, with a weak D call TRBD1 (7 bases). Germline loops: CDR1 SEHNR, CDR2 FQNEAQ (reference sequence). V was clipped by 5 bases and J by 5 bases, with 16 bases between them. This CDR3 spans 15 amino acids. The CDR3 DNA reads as TGTGCCAGCAGCCCTCGGCAGGGGGGCAACAATGAGCAGTTCTTC. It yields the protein CASSPRQGGNNEQFF.

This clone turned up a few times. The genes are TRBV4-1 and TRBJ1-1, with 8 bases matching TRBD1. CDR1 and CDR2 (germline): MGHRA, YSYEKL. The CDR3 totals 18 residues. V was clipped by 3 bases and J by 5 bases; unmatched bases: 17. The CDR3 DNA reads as TGCGCCAGCAGCCAGTTATTCTCTGGGGGCAGGGGGCGGACTGAAGCTTTCTTT. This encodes CASSQLFSGGRGRTEAFF.

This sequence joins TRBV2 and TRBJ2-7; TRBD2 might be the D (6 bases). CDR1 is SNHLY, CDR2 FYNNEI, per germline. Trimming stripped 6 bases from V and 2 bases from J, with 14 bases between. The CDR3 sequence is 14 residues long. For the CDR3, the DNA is TGTGCCAGCAGCCTCGGGACTTCTGCCTACGAGCAGTACTTC. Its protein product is CASSLGTSAYEQYF.

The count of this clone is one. This CDR3 is CASSYSMKGHQYF. The CDR3 DNA follows: TGTGCCAGCAGTTACTCGATGAAGGGACATCAATACTTC. The chain couples TRBV6-2 or TRBV6-3 to TRBJ2-7, with D perhaps TRBD1 (6 bases). The CDR3 runs to 13 residues. Germline assignment: CDR1 MNHEY and CDR2 SVGEGT. V lost 0 bases and J 13 bases, leaving 16 bases between the germline ends.

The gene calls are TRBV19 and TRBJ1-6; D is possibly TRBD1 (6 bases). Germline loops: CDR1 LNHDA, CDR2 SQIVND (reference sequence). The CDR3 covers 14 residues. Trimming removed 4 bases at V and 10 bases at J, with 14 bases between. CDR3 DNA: TGTGCCAGTAGTAGTTTGGACAGACGCTCACCCCTCCACTTT. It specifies CASSSLDRRSPLHF.

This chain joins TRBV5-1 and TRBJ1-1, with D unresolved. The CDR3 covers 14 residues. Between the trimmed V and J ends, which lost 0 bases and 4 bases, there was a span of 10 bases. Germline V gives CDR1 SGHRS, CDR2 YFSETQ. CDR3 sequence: CASSLVGEGTEAFF. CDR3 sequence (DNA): TGCGCCAGCAGCTTGGTGGGCGAGGGCACTGAAGCTTTCTTT.